This T cell receptor beta chain was recovered during a study of shared clonotypes between healthy human individuals. Study summary: The study used three CD4 naive, three CD4 memory, two CD8 naive and one CD8 memory plate per donor. Study-wide results and caveats: Sequencing depth was expected to influence donor clonotype sharing. Naive subsets generally exceeded memory subsets in estimated richness.

Every subset had its genomic DNA shared out evenly among several immunoSEQ plates. Assay used: immunoSEQ multiplex PCR; TCRdb lists only in-frame clones, some missing. The sample lists roughly 760,000 clones; approximately 74% were seen once. Comments on this clone: The target antigen is unknown.

This CDR3 is 16 amino acids long. The V gene end was trimmed by 5 bases and the J gene end by 7 bases; junction bases not matched to a gene: 10. Germline CDR1 reads MDHEN; CDR2 reads SYDVKM. The chain is built from TRBV28 and TRBJ2-1; 11 nucleotides agree with TRBD2. The source is a woman in her twenties or thirties in good health. The specimen was memory CD4+ T cells sorted from blood. Described subset: CD45RA-negative fraction. CDR3 region: CASSPWLAGGQNEQFF. CDR3 in DNA: TGTGCCAGCAGTCCCTGGCTAGCGGGAGGACAAAATGAGCAGTTCTTC.